The present entry profiles one T cell receptor (beta chain) with its context. The target antigen is unknown. The data stem from a study of CD8 T cells in Susac syndrome. The overall study: Patients with Susac syndrome were therapy-naive, treated with corticosteroids, or treated with intravenous immunoglobulin alone when blood was collected. General study findings and limits: Total CD8+ repertoires held some 15 Susac-specific public clones, while CD8+ TEMRA repertoires held several.

RNA totalling about 0.5 to 1 ug underwent reverse transcription with random hexamers. Amplification of TCR beta CDR3 spanned 54 Vbeta and 13 Jbeta via immunoSEQ multiplex PCR. A single record per CDR3 protein comes from TCRdb applying MiXCR to the immunoSEQ multiplex PCR reads. The sample includes 65,000 to 85,000 distinct CDR3 sequences, 85% to 95% of them seen just once. The CDR3 totals 16 residues. CDR1 SGDLS and CDR2 YYNGEE come from the germline V gene. With 3 bases clipped from V and 1 base from J, the junction kept 6 bases outside the gene matches. Source material: CD8+ T cells from PBMCs. This sequence was found in a human donor with Susac syndrome. The gene calls are TRBV9 and TRBJ2-2; 7 bases match TRBD1. The CDR3 here is CASSERTGMNTGELFF. In DNA, the CDR3 is TGTGCCAGCAGCGAAAGGACAGGAATGAACACCGGGGAGCTGTTTTTT.